The 13 T cell receptor beta chains in this list originate from one sample, sequenced in a study of STAT3 mutations in large granular lymphocyte leukemia. Study-wide results and limits: At least one immunodominant TCR beta clonotype appeared in every T-cell large granular lymphocyte leukemia patient.

The assay was immunoSEQ multiplex PCR, and TCRdb's table has in-frame clones only and misses some. The sample holds about 10,000 clones, roughly 91% seen once. Antigen specificity for these receptors is unknown. Sequencing was done on a sample of peripheral blood mononuclear cells. Receptor source: a man between 60 and 75 years old with T-cell large granular lymphocyte leukemia. Some clones in this sample may be carry-over from other donors' samples.

V and J are TRBV27 and TRBJ1-2; D may be TRBD1 (5 bases). Between the trimmed V and J ends, which lost 5 bases and 5 bases, there was a span of 12 bases. CDR3 length equals 13 residues. Germline V lookup: CDR1 MNHEY, CDR2 SMNVEV (reference sequence). The CDR3 is CASSPNRQYGYTF. The DNA of the CDR3 is TGTGCCAGCAGTCCCAACCGACAGTATGGCTACACCTTC.

The gene calls are TRBV29-1 and TRBJ2-3, with D tentatively TRBD1 (5 bases). This CDR3 has 14 amino acids. V gave up 3 bases and J gave up 1 base, with 11 bases separating them. Per germline, CDR1 SQVTM and CDR2 ANQGSEA. The CDR3 DNA is TGCAGCGTTGAGAGACAGTCGGGCACAGATACGCAGTATTTT. This codes for CSVERQSGTDTQYF.

This clone showed up just once. This rearrangement joins TRBV6-6 to TRBJ2-7, with 11 bases that match TRBD2. Germline assignment: CDR1 MNHNY and CDR2 SVGAGI (reference sequence). Germline trimming cut 5 bases from V and 7 bases from J; bases unmatched to any gene: 10. This CDR3 comprises 15 residues. The CDR3 region is CASSPRLAGNGEQYF. The CDR3 DNA sequence: TGTGCCAGCAGTCCAAGACTAGCGGGGAACGGTGAGCAGTACTTC.

V usage is TRBV14 and J usage is TRBJ2-1, with D perhaps matching TRBD1 or TRBD2 (5 bases each). V dropped 5 bases and J dropped 12 bases, with 23 bases sitting between them. The CDR3 is made up of 15 amino acids. Germline V CDR1 and CDR2: SGHDN, FVKESK. For the CDR3, the DNA is TGTGCCAGCAGCGTCCGGGACCCATCCTTCATGCGGCAGTTCTTC. Translation: CASSVRDPSFMRQFF.

V gene TRBV9 combines with J gene TRBJ2-5; tentatively, D is TRBD1 (5 bases). With 0 bases removed from V and 0 bases from J, the gap between germline ends came to 6 bases. This CDR3 region has 14 residues. From germline, CDR1 is SGDLS and CDR2 YYNGEE. The CDR3 loop is CASSVAGNQETQYF. CDR3 DNA: TGTGCCAGCAGCGTAGCAGGGAACCAAGAGACCCAGTACTTC.

The V gene is TRBV23-1, the J gene TRBJ2-1; TRBD2 matches at 11 bases. TRBV23-1 is reported as an ORF; its role is uncertain. The V and J ends lost 2 bases and 3 bases, in that order; junction bases with no gene match: 12. This CDR3 is 19 amino acids long. CDR3 residues: CASSQPGLAGGPFYNEQFF. The CDR3 DNA follows: TGCGCCAGCAGTCAACCCGGGCTAGCGGGAGGACCCTTCTACAATGAGCAGTTCTTC.

The CDR3: CASSGGLAGGAGELFF. CDR3 bases: TGTGCCAGTAGTGGTGGGCTAGCGGGAGGCGCCGGGGAGCTGTTTTTT. The chain is built from TRBV19 and TRBJ2-2; 11 bases match TRBD2. J lost 6 bases, V lost 5 bases, and 8 bases had no gene match. CDR1 is LNHDA and CDR2 is SQIVND in the germline V gene (reference sequence). The CDR3 covers 16 residues.

The chain is built from TRBV7-9 and TRBJ1-2; D gene ambiguous. Trimming took off 0 bases at V and 2 bases at J, with 13 bases between the two ends. CDR1 SEHNR and CDR2 FQNEAQ come from the germline V gene (reference sequence). The CDR3 contains 16 residues. The CDR3 sequence is CASSLAEGSGNYGYTF. CDR3 DNA: TGTGCCAGCAGCTTAGCAGAGGGCAGTGGGAACTATGGCTACACCTTC.

This clone was observed a handful of times. The chain couples TRBV5-4 to TRBJ1-5, with a weak D call TRBD1 (6 bases). With 7 bases removed from V and 5 bases from J, the gap between germline ends came to 16 bases. CDR1 SGHNT and CDR2 YYREEE come from the germline V gene (reference sequence). The CDR3 is 14 amino acids. In DNA, the CDR3 is TGTGCCAGCCAAGGGACAAGCAAATATCAGCCCCAGCATTTT. This translates into CASQGTSKYQPQHF. Looking up the rest from reference TRBV5-4 and TRBJ1-5 gives the full variable domain: ETGVTQSPTHLIKTRGQQVTLRCSSQSGHNTVSWYQQALGQGPQFIFQYYREEENGRGNFPPRFSGLQFPNYSSELNVNALELDDSALYLCASQGTSKYQPQHFGDGTRLSIL.

The chain carries TRBV9 and TRBJ2-5, with unresolved D. The CDR3 extends over 14 amino acids. From germline, CDR1 is SGDLS and CDR2 YYNGEE. V was shortened by 3 bases and J by 2 bases, with 11 bases between the two germline ends. CDR3 sequence reads: CASSDLTGQETQYF. In DNA form, the CDR3 reads TGTGCCAGCAGCGACCTTACGGGTCAAGAGACCCAGTACTTC.

V is TRBV29-1 and J is TRBJ2-3; D is undetermined. The V and J ends lost 3 bases and 5 bases respectively, with 6 bases between them. The CDR3 contains 11 residues. Germline V gene lookup returns CDR1 SQVTM and CDR2 ANQGSEA. The CDR3 bases are TGCAGCGTTGACGTGGAAGATACGCAGTATTTT. Its translation is CSVDVEDTQYF.

V usage is TRBV5-6 and J usage is TRBJ2-1; no firm D call. The CDR3 covers 14 residues. CDR1 and CDR2 (germline): SGHDT, YYEEEE. The V and J ends lost 4 bases and 9 bases respectively, with 17 bases between them. Written as DNA, the CDR3 is TGTGCCAGCAGCCCTGGAGTAGTGGCCCTTGAGCAGTTCTTC. This encodes CASSPGVVALEQFF.

The V and J genes are TRBV4-1 and TRBJ2-6; D call uncertain. V gave up 2 bases and J gave up 10 bases, with 15 bases separating them. Germline CDR1 and CDR2: MGHRA and YSYEKL. The CDR3 totals 15 residues. This CDR3 reads CASSQKPELGNVLTF. The CDR3 nucleotides are TGCGCCAGCAGCCAAAAACCGGAATTGGGTAACGTCCTGACTTTC.